This entry features one T cell receptor (beta chain) sequence. Its cognate antigen is unknown. The source of the sample is a study of CD8 T cells in ankylosing spondylitis. Overall study results and limits: Disease-linked clones reportedly showed significant enrichment in matched ankylosing spondylitis synovial fluid. Clones linked to disease, bearing a CD8+ phenotype, were relatively rare in peripheral blood. One TCR beta motif, made up of 7 or 8 highly homologous variants, appeared characteristic of ankylosing spondylitis blood. Previously reported in reactive arthritis synovial fluid and blood were some of the motif variants.

Quantitative 5'-RACE with molecular barcodes generated TCR beta libraries. Using its own MiXCR run on the 5' RACE reads, TCRdb lists one record per CDR3 protein. The table includes about 420,000 distinct CDR3 sequences, around 22% detected once. CDR3 length: 15 residues. The germline V and J ends were trimmed by 4 bases and 7 bases, with 18 bases remaining between them. Germline V gene data show CDR1 as SGHRS and CDR2 as YFSETQ. Sequenced material: blood, either unsorted or a sorted T cell fraction (not recorded which). The J gene is TRBJ2-1, the V gene TRBV5-1; D is perhaps TRBD1 or TRBD2 (7 bases each). The receptor comes from a male donor with ankylosing spondylitis. The CDR3 coding sequence is TGCGCCAGCAGCCCCAGGGGGGGGCAAGTGAATGAGCAGTTCTTC. Its translation: CASSPRGGQVNEQFF.